What follows are 22 T cell receptor beta chains derived from one specimen sequenced in a study of cytotoxic CD8 clonotypes in ibrutinib-treated CLL. Only in-frame clones appear in the TCRdb table, and some are missing; sequencing was by immunoSEQ multiplex PCR. The sample lists about 72,000 clones; around 80% were seen once. The sequencing here drew on PBMCs, taken at disease progression, from a patient treated with ibrutinib. The receptors shown here come from a human donor with chronic lymphocytic leukemia.

This clone has a single count. V and J are TRBV5-1 and TRBJ2-7, with 11 nucleotides matching TRBD1. CDR1 and CDR2 (germline): SGHRS, YFSETQ. The length of the CDR3 is 14 residues. J lost 3 bases, V lost 4 bases, and 3 bases had no gene match. CDR3 nucleotides: TGCGCCAGCAGCCCGGGACAGGGGGTCTACGAGCAGTACTTC. This codes for CASSPGQGVYEQYF.

The chain combines TRBV7-2 with TRBJ2-5; D call uncertain. CDR3 size: 12 residues. Trimming took 1 base from V and 7 from J, leaving 7 bases between them. Germline V gene lookup returns CDR1 SGHTA and CDR2 FQGNSA. The CDR3 DNA reads as TGTGCCAGCAGCTTAGGACTGGGGACCCAGTACTTC. Translated, it gives CASSLGLGTQYF.

The chain joins TRBV5-1 to TRBJ2-3; D might be TRBD2 (6 bases). CDR1 is SGHRS and CDR2 is YFSETQ in the germline V gene. This CDR3 is 15 amino acids long. V was clipped by 0 bases and J by 1 base, with 9 bases between them. The CDR3 loop reads CASSLGSSGTDTQYF. The DNA for the CDR3 is TGCGCCAGCAGCTTGGGGTCTAGCGGCACAGATACGCAGTATTTT.

This clone was picked up a small number of times. The gene calls are TRBV6-1 and TRBJ1-2; D may be TRBD1 (6 bases). The ends were cut back, 8 bases at V and 4 bases at J, with 17 bases in the middle. The CDR3 has 14 residues. Germline CDR1 and CDR2: MNHNS and SASEGT. CDR3 sequence: CASAPLGGGYGYTF. Written as DNA, the CDR3 is TGTGCCAGCGCTCCCCTGGGGGGCGGCTATGGCTACACCTTC.

The chain has TRBV30 and TRBJ2-2; D is unclear. Germline V gives CDR1 GTSNPN, CDR2 SVGIG (reference sequence). The CDR3 contains 14 residues. Deletions cut 2 bases from V and 4 bases from J, with 11 bases between. This chain's CDR3 is CAWSLQGSTGELFF. In nucleotides, the CDR3 is TGTGCCTGGAGTTTACAAGGCTCCACCGGGGAGCTGTTTTTT.

The J gene is TRBJ1-2, the V gene TRBV6-1, with D perhaps matching TRBD1 (6 bases). Looked up from germline, CDR1 is MNHNS and CDR2 is SASEGT. Trimming removed 6 bases from V and 2 bases from J, with 10 bases in between. The CDR3 loop spans 13 amino acids. CDR3 region: CASRIGQNYGYTF. The CDR3 DNA reads as TGTGCCAGCAGGATAGGACAGAACTATGGCTACACCTTC.

The chain uses TRBV29-1 and TRBJ1-1; 10 nucleotides match TRBD1. The germline V gene encodes CDR1 SQVTM and CDR2 ANQGSEA. Losses at the gene ends were 5 bases for V and 4 bases for J; bases not matched to a gene: 4. The CDR3 totals 13 residues. The CDR3 coding sequence is TGCAGCGTTTATCGGGACAGGGGCACTGAAGCTTTCTTT. It codes for CSVYRDRGTEAFF.

The gene calls are TRBV29-1 and TRBJ1-1; no firm D call. The CDR3 has 16 amino acids. The ends were cut back, 4 bases at V and 1 base at J, with 19 bases in the middle. Germline assignment: CDR1 SQVTM and CDR2 ANQGSEA. This chain's CDR3 is CSVVRDTQSWNTEAFF. The CDR3, as DNA: TGCAGCGTTGTGCGTGACACACAGAGTTGGAACACTGAAGCTTTCTTT.

The V gene is TRBV14, the J gene TRBJ1-6; D may be TRBD1 (6 bases). Germline CDR1 is SGHDN and CDR2 is FVKESK. The CDR3 has 16 residues. Trimming removed 4 bases at V and 8 bases at J, with 18 bases between. This CDR3 reads CASSPTTGRVDSPLHF. The DNA of the CDR3 is TGTGCCAGCAGCCCAACCACAGGGAGGGTAGATTCACCCCTCCACTTT.

The V call is TRBV27, the J call TRBJ1-1; D is undetermined. Germline assignment: CDR1 MNHEY and CDR2 SMNVEV (reference sequence). The V and J ends lost 5 bases and 4 bases respectively, with 11 bases between them. The CDR3 sequence is 13 residues long. The CDR3 bases are TGTGCCAGCAGTCTCAACGGCGGCACTGAAGCTTTCTTT. It translates to CASSLNGGTEAFF.

V and J are TRBV5-6 and TRBJ2-3; D is possibly TRBD1 (6 bases). The CDR3 is 12 amino acids. Germline V CDR1 and CDR2: SGHDT, YYEEEE. Deletions cut 7 bases from V and 6 bases from J, with 12 bases between. CDR3 residues: CASGYRADTQYF. For the CDR3, the DNA is TGTGCCAGCGGGTACAGGGCGGATACGCAGTATTTT.

The chain carries TRBV28 and TRBJ2-4; no clear D gene. This CDR3 has 15 amino acids. The V end was cut by 6 bases, the J end by 4 bases, with 16 bases between. CDR1 MDHEN and CDR2 SYDVKM come from the germline V gene. CDR3 DNA: TGTGCCAGCAGCCCTACCGGGTGGCTAAAAAACATTCAGTACTTC. Protein product: CASSPTGWLKNIQYF.

The chain joins TRBV6-1 to TRBJ1-6; D gene ambiguous. V was cut by 10 bases and J by 0 bases, with 13 bases left in between. CDR1 MNHNS and CDR2 SASEGT come from the germline V gene. This CDR3 contains 15 residues. CDR3 loop: CATKSRSSYNSPLHF. CDR3 nucleotide sequence: TGTGCCACCAAGAGTCGGAGCTCCTATAATTCACCCCTCCACTTT.

This sequence joins TRBV5-5 and TRBJ2-4; D is unresolved. From germline, CDR1 is SGHKS and CDR2 YYEKEE (reference sequence). CDR3 length: 15 amino acids. The V gene lost 1 base and the J gene lost 0 bases, with 8 bases spanning the gap. The chain's CDR3 is CASSLSGVAKNIQYF. The CDR3 nucleotides are TGTGCCAGCAGCTTGAGTGGGGTAGCCAAAAACATTCAGTACTTC.

The chain has TRBV7-9 and TRBJ2-1; 7 bases are a match to TRBD2. With 3 bases clipped from V and 10 bases from J, the junction kept 3 bases outside the gene matches. CDR3 size: 12 residues. Germline assignment: CDR1 SEHNR and CDR2 FQNEAQ (reference sequence). The DNA of the CDR3 is TGTGCCAGCAGCTTCCGGGACTACGAGCAGTTCTTC. It codes for CASSFRDYEQFF.

This clone has more than one count but fewer than ten. This sequence joins TRBV11-2 and TRBJ2-3, with a tentative D call TRBD1 (6 bases). V lost 0 bases to trimming and J lost 2 bases, with 15 bases between them. This CDR3 contains 17 residues. Germline loops: CDR1 SGHAT, CDR2 FQNNGV. The CDR3 DNA is TGTGCCAGCAGCTTAGACCCCCGACAGGCCCTCACAGATACGCAGTATTTT. As protein: CASSLDPRQALTDTQYF. The full variable domain, completed using reference TRBV11-2 and TRBJ2-3, is EAGVAQSPRYKIIEKRQSVAFWCNPISGHATLYWYQQILGQGPKLLIQFQNNGVVDDSQLPKDRFSAERLKGVDSTLKIQPAKLEDSAVYLCASSLDPRQALTDTQYFGPGTRLTVL.

This clone was seen a handful of times. The genes are TRBV18 and TRBJ1-5, with 7 bases fitting TRBD1. CDR3 size: 16 residues. Germline assignment: CDR1 KGHSH and CDR2 LQKENI. V lost 5 bases, J lost 4 bases, and 11 bases stayed unmatched. CDR3 residues: CASSTGVLVGNQPQHF. The CDR3 coding sequence is TGTGCCAGCTCAACAGGGGTGTTGGTAGGGAATCAGCCCCAGCATTTT.

This chain joins TRBV27 and TRBJ2-3; D possibly corresponds to TRBD1 (5 bases). CDR3 length: 17 amino acids. CDR1 MNHEY and CDR2 SMNVEV come from the germline V gene (reference sequence). Trimming took off 0 bases at V and 0 bases at J, with 13 bases between the two ends. CDR3 sequence: CASSLSPTDVSTDTQYF. CDR3 nucleotides: TGTGCCAGCAGTTTATCCCCGACAGACGTGAGCACAGATACGCAGTATTTT.

The chain combines TRBV4-1 with TRBJ1-5; weak D call: TRBD1 (5 bases). The V end was cut by 1 base, the J end by 0 bases, with 7 bases between. Germline V gene sequence: CDR1 MGHRA, CDR2 YSYEKL. This CDR3 contains 15 residues. The CDR3 DNA sequence: TGCGCCAGCAGCCAAGCCGACAGTAGCAATCAGCCCCAGCATTTT. It is translated as CASSQADSSNQPQHF.

This clone has only a few counts. The chain joins TRBV28 to TRBJ2-1; tentatively, D is TRBD1 or TRBD2 (5 bases each). The ends were cut back, 3 bases at V and 4 bases at J, with 16 bases in the middle. Germline-derived CDR1 and CDR2 are MDHEN and SYDVKM. The CDR3 is made up of 16 amino acids. The CDR3 coding sequence is TGTGCCAGCAGTTTGCCACAGGATGGGAGATACAATGAGCAGTTCTTC. It translates to CASSLPQDGRYNEQFF.

This sequence joins TRBV18 and TRBJ1-1, with 9 bases matching TRBD1. CDR3 length equals 18 residues. V lost 5 bases to trimming and J lost 3 bases; unmatched junction nucleotides: 16. Germline V gene lookup returns CDR1 KGHSH and CDR2 LQKENI. CDR3 DNA sequence: TGTGCCAGCTCATCTTTTGACAGGGGGAACGGTTTGGACACTGAAGCTTTCTTT. Encoded protein: CASSSFDRGNGLDTEAFF.

The chain links TRBV10-3 to TRBJ2-1; 15 nucleotides agree with TRBD2. This CDR3 has 15 amino acids. Germline CDR1 ENHRY, CDR2 SYGVKD. J gave up 4 bases and V 8 bases, and 3 bases lay outside the gene matches. CDR3 coding DNA: TGTGCCATCGCCGGGACTAGCGGGGGGTACAATGAGCAGTTCTTC. Protein product: CAIAGTSGGYNEQFF.